Listed here are 3 T cell receptor beta chains from one sample, sequenced in a study of graft-versus-host responses after intestinal transplantation. Here immunoSEQ multiplex PCR was the method, and the copy in TCRdb shows in-frame clones only, minus some. This table has 25,000 to 35,000 clones, roughly nine tenths appearing once. Sample: PBMCs, taken around 62 weeks after intestinal transplantation. The receptors were sampled from a human patient who received an intestinal transplant, so some T cells may come from the graft donor.

CDR3 in DNA: TGTGCCAGCAGCTCTGGATACGGGTTCAGCACAGATACGCAGTATTTT. The encoded protein is CASSSGYGFSTDTQYF. The chain combines TRBV5-6 with TRBJ2-3; no firm D call. Germline CDR1 and CDR2: SGHDT and YYEEEE. CDR3 size: 16 residues. V lost 3 bases and J lost 0, with 14 bases in between.

J is TRBJ2-7 and V is TRBV28, with TRBD1 matching 7 bases. The CDR3 spans 16 residues. J was trimmed by 9 bases and V by 4 bases; bases with no gene match: 18. The V gene's germline CDR1 is MDHEN and CDR2 SYDVKM. CDR3 in amino acids: CASSSQWQLPTGWQYF. The CDR3 DNA reads as TGTGCCAGCAGTTCCCAATGGCAACTTCCGACAGGGTGGCAGTACTTC. Based on the CDR3 plus reference TRBV28 and TRBJ2-7, the full variable domain is DVKVTQSSRYLVKRTGEKVFLECVQDMDHENMFWYRQDPGLGLRLIYFSYDVKMKEKGDIPEGYSVSREKKERFSLILESASTNQTSMYLCASSSQWQLPTGWQYFGPGTRLTVT.

The chain combines TRBV14 with TRBJ1-1; D is ambiguous. Looked up from germline, CDR1 is SGHDN and CDR2 is FVKESK. The CDR3 runs to 13 residues. V gave up 1 base and J gave up 5 bases, with 8 bases separating them. CDR3 in DNA: TGTGCCAGCAGCCAAGCCGGGTGGACTGAAGCTTTCTTT. Translated: CASSQAGWTEAFF.